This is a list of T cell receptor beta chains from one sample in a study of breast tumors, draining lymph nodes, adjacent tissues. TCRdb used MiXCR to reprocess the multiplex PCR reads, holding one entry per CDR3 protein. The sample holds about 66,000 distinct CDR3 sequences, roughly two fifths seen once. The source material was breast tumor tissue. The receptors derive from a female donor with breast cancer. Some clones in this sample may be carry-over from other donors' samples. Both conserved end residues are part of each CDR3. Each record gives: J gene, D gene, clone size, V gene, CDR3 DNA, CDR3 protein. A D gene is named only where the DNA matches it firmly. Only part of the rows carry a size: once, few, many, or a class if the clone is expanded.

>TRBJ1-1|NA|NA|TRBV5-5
TGTGCCAGCAGCGACTGGGGGGACACTGAAGCTTTCTTT
CASSDWGDTEAFF
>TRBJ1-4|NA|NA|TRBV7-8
TGTGCCAGCGAATCGGGACACGTGCATAATAGGGCTAATGAAAAACTGTTTTTT
CASESGHVHNRANEKLFF
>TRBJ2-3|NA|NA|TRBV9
TGTGCCAGCAGCGTCGAGGGAGGCCCCACAGATACTCAGTATTTT
CASSVEGGPTDTQYF
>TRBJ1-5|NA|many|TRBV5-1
TGCGCCAGCAGCTTGGAGGGAGGGGAGTATCAGCCCCAGCATTTT
CASSLEGGEYQPQHF
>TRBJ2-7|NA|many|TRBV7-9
TGTGCCAGCAGCGCTCGCCATAGCTCCTACGAGCAGTACTTC
CASSARHSSYEQYF
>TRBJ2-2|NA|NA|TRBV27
TGTGCCAGCAGTTTCAGAAAGGACACCGGGGAGCTGTTTTTT
CASSFRKDTGELFF
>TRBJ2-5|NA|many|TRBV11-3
TGTGCCAGCAGCTTAGGGGTGCACGAGACCCAGTACTTC
CASSLGVHETQYF
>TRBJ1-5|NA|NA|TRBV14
TGTGCCAGCAGCCACCCAAATCAGCCCCAGCATTTT
CASSHPNQPQHF
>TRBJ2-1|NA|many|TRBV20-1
TGCAGTGCTAGGACGGGCTACTGGGAGGTCTACAATGAGCAGTTCTTC
CSARTGYWEVYNEQFF
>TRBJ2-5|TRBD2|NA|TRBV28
TGTGCCAGCAGTAATAGCGGGGGTCAAGAGACCCAGTACTTC
CASSNSGGQETQYF
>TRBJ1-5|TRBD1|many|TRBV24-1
TGTGCCACCAGCCCGACAGGGGCGGGCTATAGCAATCAGCCCCAGCATTTT
CATSPTGAGYSNQPQHF
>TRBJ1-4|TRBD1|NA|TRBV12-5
TGTGCTAGTGGTTCCGGGACAGGGCTAGAAAAACTGTTTTTT
CASGSGTGLEKLFF
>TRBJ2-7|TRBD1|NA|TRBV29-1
TGCAGCGTCATCGCCTCCCCGGACAGGGCCTCCCTTTACGAGCAGTACTTC
CSVIASPDRASLYEQYF
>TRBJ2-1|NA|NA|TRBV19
NA
CASSRGLGHEQFFGPGTNEQFF
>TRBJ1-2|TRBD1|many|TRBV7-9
TGTGCCAGCAGCGGGACAGGGGGTCAAGGCTACACCTTC
CASSGTGGQGYTF
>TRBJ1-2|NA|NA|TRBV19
TGCGCCAGTAGTATAGGAGAACATGGCTACATCTTC
CASSIGEHGYIF
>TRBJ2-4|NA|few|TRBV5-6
TGTGCCAGCAGCTTGCTCGCGGCTGAGAAAAACATTCAGTACTTC
CASSLLAAEKNIQYF
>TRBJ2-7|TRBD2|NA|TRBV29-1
TGCAGCGTTGAAGTAGCGGGGAGGACATACGAGCAGTACTTC
CSVEVAGRTYEQYF
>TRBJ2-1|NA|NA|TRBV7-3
TGTGCCAGCAGCTCAACAGCGGGTAGCACAGATACGCAGTTCTTC
CASSSTAGSTDTQFF
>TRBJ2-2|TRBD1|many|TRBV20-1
TGCAGTGCTCGATTGACCGGGACAGGGAACACCGGGGAGCTGTTTTTT
CSARLTGTGNTGELFF
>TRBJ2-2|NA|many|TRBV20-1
TGCAGTGCCCCGACAGGGAACACCGGGGAGCTGTTTTTT
CSAPTGNTGELFF
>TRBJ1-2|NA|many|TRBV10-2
TGCGCCAGCAGCGAGGGACATTTTTGCACCTTC
CASSEGHFCTF
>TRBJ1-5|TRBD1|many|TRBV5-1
TGCGCCAGCAGTCACACAGGGGATAGCAATCAGCCCCAGCATTTT
CASSHTGDSNQPQHF
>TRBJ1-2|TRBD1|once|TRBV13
TGTGCCAGCAGCTTAGGGACAGGGATTGTTAACTATGGCTACACCTTC
CASSLGTGIVNYGYTF
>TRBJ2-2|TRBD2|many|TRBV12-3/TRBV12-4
TGTGCCAGCAGTTTGGACCGGACTAGCACCGGGGAGCTGTTTTTT
CASSLDRTSTGELFF
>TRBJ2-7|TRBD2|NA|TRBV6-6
TGTGCCAGCAGCCCCGGGACTAGTATCTACGAGCTGTACTTC
CASSPGTSIYELYF
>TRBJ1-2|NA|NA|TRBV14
TGTGCCAGCAGTCAACTAGCGGGAGGATACACCTTC
CASSQLAGGYTF
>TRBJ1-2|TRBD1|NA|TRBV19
TGTGCCAGTAGTAGGGGACAGGGAGTCGACTATGACTACACCTTC
CASSRGQGVDYDYTF
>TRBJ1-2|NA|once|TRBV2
TGTGCCAGCAGTGAACAGGGCAGGGGTCTCGAGAATGGCTACACCTTC
CASSEQGRGLENGYTF
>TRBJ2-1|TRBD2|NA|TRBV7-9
TGTGCCAGCAGCCGTAGCGGGGGAGACTACAATGAGCAGTTCTTC
CASSRSGGDYNEQFF
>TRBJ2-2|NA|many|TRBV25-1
TGTGCCAGCAGTGAACAATTCACCGGGGAGCTGTTTTTT
CASSEQFTGELFF
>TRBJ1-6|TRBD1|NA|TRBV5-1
TGCGCCAGCAGACCCGGGACAGGGGGCCGATCACCCCTCCACTTT
CASRPGTGGRSPLHF
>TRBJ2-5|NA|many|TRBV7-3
TGTGCCAGCAGCTTAACCAGAATAGAGACCCAGTACTTC
CASSLTRIETQYF
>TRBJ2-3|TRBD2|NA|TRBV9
TGTGCCAGCAGCGGAACCAGCGGGAGGATCGATACGCCGTATTTT
CASSGTSGRIDTPYF
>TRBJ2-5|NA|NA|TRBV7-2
TGTGCCAGCAGCTTAGCGGGGTGGCAAGAGACCCAGTACTTC
CASSLAGWQETQYF
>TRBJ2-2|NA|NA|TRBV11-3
TGTGCCAGCAGCTTAGCCCTAGCGGGGGAGCTGTTTTTT
CASSLALAGELFF
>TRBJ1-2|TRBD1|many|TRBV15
TGTGCCACCAGCAGAGATGGACAGGGAGCCCCTAACTATGGCTACACCTTC
CATSRDGQGAPNYGYTF